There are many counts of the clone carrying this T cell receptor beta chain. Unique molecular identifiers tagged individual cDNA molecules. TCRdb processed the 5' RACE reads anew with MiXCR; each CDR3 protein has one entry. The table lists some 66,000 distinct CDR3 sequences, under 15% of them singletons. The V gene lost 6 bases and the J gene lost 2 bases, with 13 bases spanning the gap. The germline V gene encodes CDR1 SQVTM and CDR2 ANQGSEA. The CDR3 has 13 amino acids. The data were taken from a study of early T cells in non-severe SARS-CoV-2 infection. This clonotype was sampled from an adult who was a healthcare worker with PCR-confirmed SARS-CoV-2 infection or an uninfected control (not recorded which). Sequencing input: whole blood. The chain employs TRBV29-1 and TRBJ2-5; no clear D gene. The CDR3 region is CSVFGRMQETQYF. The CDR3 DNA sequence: TGCAGCGTATTTGGACGGATGCAAGAGACCCAGTACTTC.